The 10 T cell receptor beta chains listed next were all sequenced from one sample in a study of tumor-infiltrating lymphocytes in primary liver carcinoma. Synthesis of TCR beta cDNA was carried out from 450 to 500 ng total RNA with a constant-region primer. Three nested multiplex PCR rounds, a slightly modified ARM-PCR, produced the libraries for TCR beta. Forward primers for TRBV1-TRBV30 and a C-beta reverse primer served the first two PCR rounds, at about 11 cycles each. TCRdb reprocessed the multiplex PCR reads via MiXCR and lists one record per CDR3 protein. The table has 100,000 or so distinct CDR3 sequences, around 80% seen once. Joint extraction of RNA and DNA used roughly 18-34 mg of bulk tissue that was unsorted. Source material: liver tumor tissue from sampling region 3. Specified subset: tumor region T3, left-lateral pole. The source of these receptors is a man aged 35 to 55 with primary liver carcinoma and hepatitis B virus infection.

Turning to this clonotype: The junction and the germline gene differ at one end; a read error may be behind it. The chain carries TRBV11-3 and TRBJ2-1; D may be TRBD2 (6 bases). The V gene's germline CDR1 is SGHNT and CDR2 YENEEA. The CDR3 length is 15 residues. The chain's CDR3 is CASSPMSSVISKQLF. Written as DNA, the CDR3 is TGTGCCAGCAGCCCCATGTCTAGCGTCATTTCTAAGCAGTTATTC.

For this clonotype: At one of its ends the junction is not consistent with the germline gene, which may arise from a read error. This sequence joins TRBV29-1 and TRBJ2-5; D is perhaps TRBD1 (5 bases). This CDR3 contains 14 residues. From germline, CDR1 is SQVTM and CDR2 ANQGSEA. This CDR3 reads CSFMTASFQETQYF. The DNA of the CDR3 is TGCAGCTTTATGACAGCATCATTTCAAGAGACCCAATACTTC.

Of note for this clonotype: As the CDR3 is not closed by the conserved phenylalanine or tryptophan, this likely results from a read error. Because the CDR3's place on the DNA is in doubt, the DNA is left out and the CDR3 is given as listed by TCRdb. This chain uses TRBV11-2 with TRBJ1-5; the table names TRBD1, a call not compared with the DNA. Germline loops: CDR1 SGHAT, CDR2 FQNNGV. The CDR3 adds up to 17 amino acids, both ends counted. CDR3 loop: CASSLVGVTGSNQPRHY.

CDR3 amino acids: CAWSPAAGRFSRELFF. The CDR3 coding sequence is TGTGCCTGGAGTCCCGCAGCCGGGCGATTTTCCCGGGAGCTGTTTTTT. The genes are TRBV30 and TRBJ2-2; D is unclear. V shed 2 bases and J shed 9 bases, with 22 bases lying between them. The germline CDR1 and CDR2 sequences are GTSNPN and SVGIG (reference sequence). This CDR3 spans 16 amino acids.

With respect to this clonotype: One junction end does not reproduce the germline sequence, and a read error may be involved. The J gene is TRBJ2-6, the V gene TRBV29-1; perhaps TRBD1 as D (5 bases). Germline V gene data show CDR1 as SQVTM and CDR2 as ANQGSEA. This CDR3 spans 13 amino acids. The CDR3 sequence: CSVAGIGANLLTF. The DNA of the CDR3 is TGCAGCGTAGCAGGGATTGGGGCCAACCTCCTGACTTTC.

CDR3 in DNA: TGTGCCAGCAGCCACCGGGGCATGGCCCACGAGCAGTACTTC. It is translated as CASSHRGMAHEQYF. The chain links TRBV6-2 or TRBV6-3 to TRBJ2-7; D assignment may be TRBD1 or TRBD2 (5 bases each). The V end was cut by 6 bases, the J end by 5 bases, with 17 bases between. This CDR3 contains 14 residues. CDR1 is MNHEY and CDR2 is SVGEGT in the germline V gene.

Of note for this clonotype: Its ends do not fully match the called genes, so a read error is possible. The V gene is TRBV30, the J gene TRBJ2-3, with D unclear. Germline CDR1 and CDR2: GTSNPN and SVGIG (reference sequence). The CDR3 extends over 13 amino acids. The CDR3 region is CALSVLNTDTQYF. The CDR3 region has the DNA TGTGCCTTGAGTGTACTGAATACAGATACGCAGTATTTT.

This clonotype appeared once. V is TRBV12-5 and J is TRBJ2-7; 7 nucleotides agree with TRBD1. The CDR3 length is 18 residues. V lost 5 bases and J lost 6; bases outside the gene matches: 22. Germline loops: CDR1 LGHNT, CDR2 FRNRAP. CDR3 in amino acids: CASGLSPSPGTEGCEQYF. CDR3 in DNA: TGTGCTAGTGGTCTGTCCCCTAGCCCGGGGACAGAGGGGTGCGAGCAGTACTTC.

With respect to this clonotype: At one of its ends the junction is not consistent with the germline gene, which may arise from a read error. The chain has TRBV11-2 and TRBJ2-7, with 7 bases matching TRBD2. CDR3 length: 15 residues. The germline V gene encodes CDR1 SGHAT and CDR2 FQNNGV. CDR3 sequence: CAGSLGLGRSYELYF. The CDR3 DNA sequence: TGCGCCGGCAGCTTAGGACTAGGACGGTCCTACGAGCTGTACTTC.

A note on this clonotype: The CDR3 carries no conserved terminal phenylalanine or tryptophan, so it likely arises from a read error. This sequence joins TRBV4-2 and TRBJ1-2; D gene ambiguous. The CDR3 spans 15 residues. In germline, CDR1 is LGHNA, CDR2 YNFKEQ. The DNA of the CDR3 is TGTGCCAACAGCCAAGGAACGGGAAGTAACTATGGCTACACCTTA. Translated: CANSQGTGSNYGYTL.